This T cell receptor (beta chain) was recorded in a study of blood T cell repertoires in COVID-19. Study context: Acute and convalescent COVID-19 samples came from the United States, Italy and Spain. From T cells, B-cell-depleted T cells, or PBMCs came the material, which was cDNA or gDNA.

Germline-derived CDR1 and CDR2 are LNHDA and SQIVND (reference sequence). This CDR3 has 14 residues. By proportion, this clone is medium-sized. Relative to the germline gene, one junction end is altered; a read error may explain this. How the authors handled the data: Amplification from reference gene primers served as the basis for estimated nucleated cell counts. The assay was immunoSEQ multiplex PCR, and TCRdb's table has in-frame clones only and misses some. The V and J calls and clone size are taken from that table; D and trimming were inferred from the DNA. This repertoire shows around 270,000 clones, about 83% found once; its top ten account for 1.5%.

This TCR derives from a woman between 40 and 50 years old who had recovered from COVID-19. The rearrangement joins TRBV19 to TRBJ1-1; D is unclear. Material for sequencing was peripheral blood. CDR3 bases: TGTGCCAGTAGTATCGGGTTGCAGAACGCTGAAGCTTTCTTT. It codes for CASSIGLQNAEAFF.